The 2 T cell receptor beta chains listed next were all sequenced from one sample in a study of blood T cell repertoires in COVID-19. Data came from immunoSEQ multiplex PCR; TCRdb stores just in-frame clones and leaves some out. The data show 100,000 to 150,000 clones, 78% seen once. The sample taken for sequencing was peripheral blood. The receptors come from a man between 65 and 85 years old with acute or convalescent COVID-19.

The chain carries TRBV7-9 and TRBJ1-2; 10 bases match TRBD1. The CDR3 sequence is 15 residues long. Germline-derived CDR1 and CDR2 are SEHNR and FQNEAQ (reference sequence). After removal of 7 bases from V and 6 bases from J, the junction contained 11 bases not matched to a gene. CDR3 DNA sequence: TGTGCCAGCACTCTACGGGACAGGGGTGCCCATGGCTACACCTTC. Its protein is CASTLRDRGAHGYTF.

The CDR3 nucleotides read TGTGCCTCCGGATGGGCGAACTATGGCTACACCTTC. Translated: CASGWANYGYTF. The chain combines TRBV11-1 with TRBJ1-2; D not certain. V dropped 11 bases and J dropped 2 bases, with 12 bases sitting between them. This CDR3 contains 12 residues. Germline loops: CDR1 SGHAT, CDR2 FQDESV (reference sequence).